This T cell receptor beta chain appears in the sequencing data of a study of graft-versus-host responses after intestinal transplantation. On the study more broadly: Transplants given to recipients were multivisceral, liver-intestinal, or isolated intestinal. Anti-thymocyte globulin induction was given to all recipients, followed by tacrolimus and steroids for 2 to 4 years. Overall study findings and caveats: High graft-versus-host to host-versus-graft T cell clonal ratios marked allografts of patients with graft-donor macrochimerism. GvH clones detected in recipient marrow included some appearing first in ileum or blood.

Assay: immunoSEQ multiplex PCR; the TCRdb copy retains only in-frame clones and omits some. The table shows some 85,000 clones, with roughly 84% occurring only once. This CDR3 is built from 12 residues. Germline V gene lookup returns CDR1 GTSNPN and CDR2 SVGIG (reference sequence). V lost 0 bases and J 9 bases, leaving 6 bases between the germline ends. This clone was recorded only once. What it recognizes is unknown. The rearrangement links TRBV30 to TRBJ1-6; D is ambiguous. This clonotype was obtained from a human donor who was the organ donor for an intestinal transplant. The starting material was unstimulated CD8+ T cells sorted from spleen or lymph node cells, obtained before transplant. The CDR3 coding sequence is TGTGCCTGGAGTGTCGGGAGTTCACCCCTCCACTTT. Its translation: CAWSVGSSPLHF.